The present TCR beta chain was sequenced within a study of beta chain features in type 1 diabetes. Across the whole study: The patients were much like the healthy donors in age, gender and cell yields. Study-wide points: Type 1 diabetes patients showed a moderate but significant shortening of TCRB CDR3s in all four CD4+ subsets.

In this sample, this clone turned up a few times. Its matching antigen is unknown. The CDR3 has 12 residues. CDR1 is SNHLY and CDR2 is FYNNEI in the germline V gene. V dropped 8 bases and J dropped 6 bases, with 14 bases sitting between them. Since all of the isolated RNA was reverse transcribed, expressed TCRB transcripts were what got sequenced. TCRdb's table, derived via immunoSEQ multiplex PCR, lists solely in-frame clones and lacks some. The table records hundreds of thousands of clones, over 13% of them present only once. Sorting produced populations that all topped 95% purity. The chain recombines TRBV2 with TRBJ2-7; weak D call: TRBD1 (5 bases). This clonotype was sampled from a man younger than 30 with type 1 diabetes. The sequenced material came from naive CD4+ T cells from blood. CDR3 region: CASDSLKSEQYF. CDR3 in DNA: TGTGCCAGCGACAGCTTAAAGAGCGAGCAGTACTTC.